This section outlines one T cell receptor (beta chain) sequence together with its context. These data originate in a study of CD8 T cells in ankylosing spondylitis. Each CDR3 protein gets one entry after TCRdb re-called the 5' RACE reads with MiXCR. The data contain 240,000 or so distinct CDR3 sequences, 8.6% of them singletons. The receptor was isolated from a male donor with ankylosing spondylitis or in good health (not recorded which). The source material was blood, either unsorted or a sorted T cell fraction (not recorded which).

CDR3 loop: CATSNPPGLAVEDTQYF. In DNA, the CDR3 is TGTGCCACCAGCAACCCCCCGGGACTAGCTGTAGAAGATACGCAGTATTTT. The chain carries TRBV15 and TRBJ2-3; 9 bases are a match to TRBD2. V gave up 4 bases and J gave up 5 bases; unmatched junction bases: 13. The CDR3 is 17 amino acids. Per germline, CDR1 LNHNV and CDR2 YYDKDF (reference sequence).